These 30 T cell receptor beta chains share one sample of origin, sequenced in a study of beta chain features in type 1 diabetes. Study-level results: Across all four CD4+ subsets, people with type 1 diabetes showed modestly shorter TCRB CDR3s.

Isolated RNA was reverse transcribed in full, so expressed TCRB transcripts were sequenced. Profiling relied on immunoSEQ multiplex PCR, and the TCRdb table lists in-frame clones only, not all of them. The repertoire includes roughly 700,000 clones, roughly an eighth of them detected once, and approximately 0.022% sits in the top ten. These receptors' antigens are unknown. Sequencing input: naive CD4+ T cells from blood. The receptors here all came from a man between 18 and 35 years old with type 1 diabetes.

A few counts support this clone. The chain links TRBV29-1 to TRBJ1-3, with D perhaps matching TRBD1 (6 bases). Germline V gene data show CDR1 as SQVTM and CDR2 as ANQGSEA. Trimming left V 5 bases short and J 2 bases short, with 10 bases between. This CDR3 comprises 13 residues. The DNA of the CDR3 is TGCAGCGTTTGGCAGGGGACTGGAAACACCATATATTTT. This translates into CSVWQGTGNTIYF.

This clone was found a few times. The chain uses TRBV4-2 and TRBJ2-4; unclear D gene. The CDR3 runs to 16 residues. CDR1 is LGHNA, CDR2 YNFKEQ, per germline. V lost 0 bases and J lost 1, with 10 bases in between. CDR3 in amino acids: CASSQELQSAKNIQYF. The DNA of the CDR3 is TGTGCCAGCAGCCAAGAGCTACAGTCGGCCAAAAACATTCAGTACTTC.

This clone was counted only a few times. The chain recombines TRBV9 with TRBJ2-5; tentatively, D is TRBD2 (5 bases). Germline assignment: CDR1 SGDLS and CDR2 YYNGEE. Trimming shortened V by 0 bases and J by 5 bases, and 8 bases separated the two germline ends. This CDR3 is 13 amino acids long. DNA of the CDR3: TGTGCCAGCAGCGTAGGGGAGTGGGAGACCCAGTACTTC. It specifies CASSVGEWETQYF.

This clone was counted only a few times. The chain links TRBV7-9 to TRBJ2-6; possibly TRBD1 for D (6 bases). The CDR3 has 17 amino acids. CDR1 and CDR2 (germline): SEHNR, FQNEAQ (reference sequence). Trimming stripped 6 bases from V and 0 bases from J, with 15 bases between. CDR3 residues: CASRYGTSSSGANVLTF. The DNA for the CDR3 is TGTGCCAGCAGGTACGGGACATCTAGCTCTGGGGCCAACGTCCTGACTTTC.

V and J are TRBV20-1 and TRBJ1-1; no clear D. From germline, CDR1 is DFQATT and CDR2 SNEGSKA (reference sequence). Trimming left V 4 bases short and J 3 bases short, with 3 bases between. The CDR3 has 10 residues. The CDR3 bases are TGCAGTGCTACGGACACTGAAGCTTTCTTT. It translates to CSATDTEAFF.

The chain recombines TRBV30 with TRBJ1-2; D gene unclear. Germline-derived CDR1 and CDR2 are GTSNPN and SVGIG (reference sequence). This CDR3 is built from 20 residues. V lost 0 bases and J lost 0, with 26 bases in between. CDR3 in DNA: TGTGCCTGGAGTGTACGTCCCAAGCTGTCTTCGAAGAGAGCTAACTATGGCTACACCTTC. This encodes CAWSVRPKLSSKRANYGYTF. Complete variable domain (other parts from reference TRBV30 and TRBJ1-2): SQTIHQWPATLVQPVGSPLSLECTVEGTSNPNLYWYRQAAGRGLQLLFYSVGIGQISSEVPQNLSASRPQDRQFILSSKKLLLSDSGFYLCAWSVRPKLSSKRANYGYTFGSGTRLTVV.

A few counts support this clone. This sample includes further DNA sequences coding for the same CDR3. V gene TRBV30 combines with J gene TRBJ2-7; maybe TRBD2 (5 bases). From germline, CDR1 is GTSNPN and CDR2 SVGIG (reference sequence). The CDR3 runs 11 residues. Between the trimmed V and J ends, which lost 0 bases and 7 bases, there was a span of 7 bases. CDR3 sequence reads: CAWSVPGEQYF. The CDR3 nucleotides are TGTGCCTGGAGTGTACCGGGGGAGCAGTACTTC.

The chain combines TRBV10-3 with TRBJ2-5; D may match TRBD1 or TRBD2 (6 bases each). The CDR3 contains 14 residues. CDR1 is ENHRY and CDR2 is SYGVKD in the germline V gene. With 5 bases removed from V and 3 bases from J, the gap between germline ends came to 13 bases. The CDR3 reads CAISTRGDEETQYF. DNA for the CDR3: TGTGCCATCAGTACTAGGGGGGACGAAGAGACCCAGTACTTC.

This clone occurred a few times. The same CDR3 can be traced to other DNA sequences in this sample. The V gene is TRBV28, the J gene TRBJ2-7, with D tentatively TRBD1 or TRBD2 (5 bases each). Trimming removed 2 bases at V and 3 bases at J, with 5 bases between. Germline V lookup: CDR1 MDHEN, CDR2 SYDVKM. The length of the CDR3 is 12 residues. The CDR3 region has the DNA TGTGCCAGCAGTTTAGGGGGCTACGAGCAGTACTTC. Translation gives CASSLGGYEQYF.

This clone was seen a few times. The V call is TRBV27, the J call TRBJ1-6, with 8 positions matching TRBD1. Germline CDR1 reads MNHEY; CDR2 reads SMNVEV (reference sequence). The CDR3 runs to 15 residues. The J segment lost 5 bases and the V segment lost 4 bases, leaving 4 bases of the junction unmatched. In nucleotides, the CDR3 is TGTGCCAGCAGTTCGGCGGACAGGGATAATTCACCCCTCCACTTT. Translated: CASSSADRDNSPLHF.

The gene calls are TRBV7-8 and TRBJ2-7, with D perhaps TRBD1 (6 bases). V lost 5 bases to trimming and J lost 4 bases, with 15 bases between them. The CDR3 is 14 residues long. Per the germline V gene, CDR1 is SGHVS and CDR2 is FQNEAQ. The CDR3 sequence: CASSPGTTAYEQYF. CDR3 nucleotides: TGTGCCAGCAGCCCCGGGACAACCGCTTACGAGCAGTACTTC.

V and J are TRBV4-1 and TRBJ2-5, with D unresolved. Germline loops: CDR1 MGHRA, CDR2 YSYEKL. There are 14 residues in the CDR3. The V gene lost 2 bases and the J gene lost 5 bases, with 12 bases spanning the gap. The CDR3 region has the DNA TGCGCCAGCAGCCAACTGGGGAAGTCGGAGACCCAGTACTTC. It specifies CASSQLGKSETQYF.

This clone showed up just a few times. The CDR3 DNA is TGTGCCTGGAGTGTACCCCGGCGGACGGAAGAGACCCAGTACTTC. Protein sequence: CAWSVPRRTEETQYF. The chain joins TRBV30 to TRBJ2-5, with D unresolved. Trimming shortened V by 0 bases and J by 3 bases, and 14 bases separated the two germline ends. The CDR3 sequence is 15 residues long. Germline V gene data show CDR1 as GTSNPN and CDR2 as SVGIG (reference sequence).

A few counts support this clone. This chain uses TRBV14 with TRBJ2-1; a weak D match, TRBD2 (5 bases). The V gene lost 4 bases and the J gene lost 12 bases, with 16 bases spanning the gap. The CDR3 is 13 amino acids. CDR1 is SGHDN, CDR2 FVKESK, per germline. The CDR3 spells CASSLPSTNRQFF. In nucleotides, the CDR3 is TGTGCCAGCAGCCTCCCCTCGACTAATAGGCAGTTCTTC.

In DNA, the CDR3 is TGTGCCAGCAGCCCTCCCGGAGGGAATCAGCCCCAGCATTTT. Its translation: CASSPPGGNQPQHF. V is TRBV11-2 and J is TRBJ1-5; D not certain. The CDR3 has 14 amino acids. The germline gives CDR1 SGHAT, CDR2 FQNNGV. Trimming cost V 5 bases and J 4 bases, with 12 bases left between them.

This rearrangement joins TRBV29-1 to TRBJ1-1; D unclear. This CDR3 is 14 amino acids long. CDR1 and CDR2 from the germline V gene are SQVTM and ANQGSEA. Between the trimmed V and J ends, which lost 6 bases and 4 bases, there was a span of 18 bases. The CDR3 spells CSVTLRIGGTEAFF. In DNA form, the CDR3 reads TGCAGCGTCACACTCCGCATTGGCGGCACTGAAGCTTTCTTT.

The chain combines TRBV10-3 with TRBJ1-5; D is unresolved. This CDR3 comprises 13 residues. Germline loops: CDR1 ENHRY, CDR2 SYGVKD. The ends were cut back, 5 bases at V and 5 bases at J, with 10 bases in the middle. The CDR3 DNA follows: TGTGCCATCAGTCCGAGTTGGGATCAGCCCCAGCATTTT. Translating gives CAISPSWDQPQHF.

The rearrangement links TRBV10-3 to TRBJ1-1; D not certain. The CDR3 extends over 14 amino acids. Germline V lookup: CDR1 ENHRY, CDR2 SYGVKD. V dropped 4 bases and J dropped 0 bases, with 9 bases sitting between them. Here the CDR3 reads CAISVAQLNTEAFF. The CDR3 DNA sequence: TGTGCCATCAGTGTTGCACAGTTGAACACTGAAGCTTTCTTT.

This clone was observed a handful of times. V and J are TRBV29-1 and TRBJ1-2; D ambiguous. This CDR3 contains 12 residues. CDR1 and CDR2 from the germline V gene are SQVTM and ANQGSEA. With 2 bases removed from V and 2 bases from J, the gap between germline ends came to 6 bases. The CDR3 region is CSVEPENYGYTF. The CDR3, as DNA: TGCAGCGTTGAACCAGAGAACTATGGCTACACCTTC.

This clone was counted a few times. The chain carries TRBV28 and TRBJ2-5; D is uncertain. The CDR3 totals 14 residues. In germline, CDR1 is MDHEN, CDR2 SYDVKM. The V end lost 4 bases, the J end lost 1 base, and 10 bases lay between the germline ends. This CDR3 is CASSSPGFQETQYF. The DNA for the CDR3 is TGTGCCAGCAGTTCCCCGGGCTTCCAAGAGACCCAGTACTTC.

CDR3 protein: CACDRVNSPLHF. The CDR3 nucleotides are TGTGCCTGTGACAGGGTCAATTCACCCCTCCACTTT. The chain employs TRBV30 and TRBJ1-6; TRBD1 aligns across 7 bases. With V trimmed by 6 bases and J by 7 bases, 3 bases remained unmatched. Germline V gene data show CDR1 as GTSNPN and CDR2 as SVGIG (reference sequence). The CDR3 covers 12 residues.

The chain joins TRBV14 to TRBJ1-1; TRBD1 agrees at 8 bases. This CDR3 spans 13 amino acids. Germline CDR1 SGHDN, CDR2 FVKESK. After removal of 4 bases from V and 7 bases from J, the junction contained 5 bases not matched to a gene. The CDR3 loop reads CASSPGQGREAFF. The DNA for the CDR3 is TGTGCCAGCAGCCCTGGACAGGGCCGTGAAGCTTTCTTT.

V and J are TRBV29-1 and TRBJ1-1; D is possibly TRBD1 (6 bases). CDR1 SQVTM and CDR2 ANQGSEA come from the germline V gene. Between the trimmed V and J ends, which lost 6 bases and 1 base, there was a span of 15 bases. The CDR3 totals 14 residues. CDR3 residues: CSVYRASWNTEAFF. CDR3 DNA: TGCAGCGTCTACAGGGCCTCCTGGAACACTGAAGCTTTCTTT.

The genes are TRBV29-1 and TRBJ1-2; 7 bases line up with TRBD1. The CDR3 totals 12 residues. J was trimmed by 6 bases and V by 4 bases; bases with no gene match: 5. Germline CDR1 is SQVTM and CDR2 is ANQGSEA. CDR3 amino acids: CSVASQGNGYTF. The CDR3 region has the DNA TGCAGCGTTGCTTCACAGGGGAATGGCTACACCTTC.

This clone showed up just a few times. The chain couples TRBV2 to TRBJ1-6; a weak D match, TRBD1 (6 bases). The V gene lost 3 bases and the J gene lost 7 bases, with 13 bases spanning the gap. Germline V gene data show CDR1 as SNHLY and CDR2 as FYNNEI. The CDR3 is made up of 15 amino acids. CDR3 sequence: CASSDRSGGNSPLHF. The CDR3, as DNA: TGTGCCAGCAGTGACAGGTCCGGGGGCAATTCACCCCTCCACTTT.

V and J are TRBV2 and TRBJ1-1; the D is unclear. This CDR3 contains 13 residues. Trimming stripped 5 bases from V and 1 base from J, with 8 bases between. Germline assignment: CDR1 SNHLY and CDR2 FYNNEI. CDR3 sequence (DNA): TGTGCCAGCAGTTTCACCGGGAACACTGAAGCTTTCTTT. This sequence encodes CASSFTGNTEAFF. The full variable domain, completed using reference TRBV2 and TRBJ1-1, is EPEVTQTPSHQVTQMGQEVILRCVPISNHLYFYWYRQILGQKVEFLVSFYNNEISEKSEIFDDQFSVERPDGSNFTLKIRSTKLEDSAMYFCASSFTGNTEAFFGQGTRLTVV.

The chain joins TRBV30 to TRBJ2-5, with D perhaps TRBD1 or TRBD2 (5 bases each). V was trimmed by 4 bases and J by 2 bases, leaving 17 bases between them. The germline CDR1 and CDR2 sequences are GTSNPN and SVGIG (reference sequence). This CDR3 spans 15 amino acids. The CDR3 is CAWIRLVGVQETQYF. The CDR3 DNA is TGTGCCTGGATAAGGCTAGTGGGGGTTCAAGAGACCCAGTACTTC.

V gene TRBV5-4 combines with J gene TRBJ2-5, with 11 nucleotides matching TRBD1. The V segment lost 3 bases and the J segment 5 bases; nucleotides outside the gene matches: 3. The germline V gene has CDR1 SGHNT and CDR2 YYREEE (reference sequence). This CDR3 spans 14 amino acids. The CDR3 nucleotides read TGTGCCAGCAGCTGGGACAGGGGGGTTGAGACCCAGTACTTC. Amino acid sequence: CASSWDRGVETQYF.

This clone showed up just a few times. Other DNA sequences in this specimen translate into the identical CDR3. The chain uses TRBV28 and TRBJ2-7; unclear D gene. This CDR3 has 12 amino acids. Germline lookup yields CDR1 MDHEN and CDR2 SYDVKM. V was cut by 4 bases and J by 2 bases, with 6 bases left in between. The CDR3 nucleotides read TGTGCCAGCAGTTCGACCACCTACGAGCAGTACTTC. Its protein product is CASSSTTYEQYF. Complete variable domain (other parts from reference TRBV28 and TRBJ2-7): DVKVTQSSRYLVKRTGEKVFLECVQDMDHENMFWYRQDPGLGLRLIYFSYDVKMKEKGDIPEGYSVSREKKERFSLILESASTNQTSMYLCASSSTTYEQYFGPGTRLTVT.

The chain combines TRBV9 with TRBJ1-2, with unresolved D. The germline CDR1 and CDR2 sequences are SGDLS and YYNGEE. The CDR3 consists of 13 residues. Between the trimmed V and J ends, which lost 4 bases and 5 bases, there was a span of 12 bases. In DNA form, the CDR3 reads TGTGCCAGCAGCCCCGTCTTGGCTTATGGCTACACCTTC. Amino acid sequence: CASSPVLAYGYTF.